Below are 12 T cell receptor beta chains sequenced from a single sample in a study of cytomegalovirus exposure and HLA in healthy donors. PCR employed 60 Vbeta and 13 Jbeta primers. The assay was immunoSEQ multiplex PCR, and TCRdb's table has in-frame clones only and misses some. This sample yields 100,000 to 150,000 clones, of which 75% to 85% are seen a single time; around 1.2% belongs to the top ten. Sequenced sample: PBMCs. The receptors come from a girl aged 2-10 years in good health and CMV-seronegative.

The chain employs TRBV19 and TRBJ2-5; a weak D match, TRBD2 (6 bases). Trimming took off 5 bases at V and 5 bases at J, with 12 bases between the two ends. The length of the CDR3 is 13 residues. Per germline, CDR1 LNHDA and CDR2 SQIVND (reference sequence). As DNA, the CDR3 is TGTGCCAGTAGTCAGACTAGTCTGGAGACCCAGTACTTC. The encoded protein is CASSQTSLETQYF.

The chain is built from TRBV7-9 and TRBJ2-7; D is possibly TRBD1 (6 bases). From germline, CDR1 is SEHNR and CDR2 FQNEAQ (reference sequence). Trimming took 8 bases from V and 6 from J, leaving 11 bases between them. The CDR3 has 11 amino acids. CDR3 in DNA: TGTGCCAGCGCAACAGGGACCGAGCAGTACTTC. Amino acid sequence: CASATGTEQYF. Full variable domain (remainder filled in from reference TRBV7-9 and TRBJ2-7): DTGVSQNPRHKITKRGQNVTFRCDPISEHNRLYWYRQTLGQGPEFLTYFQNEAQLEKSRLLSDRFSAERPKGSFSTLEIQRTEQGDSAMYLCASATGTEQYFGPGTRLTVT.

This clone was seen only a few times. V is TRBV6-5 and J is TRBJ1-2; 7 nucleotides match TRBD1. The V and J ends lost 2 bases and 4 bases, in that order; junction bases with no gene match: 10. This CDR3 region has 16 residues. Per germline, CDR1 MNHEY and CDR2 SVGAGI. The CDR3 protein is CASSYDPTGDSYGYTF. In DNA, the CDR3 is TGTGCCAGCAGTTACGATCCAACAGGGGACTCCTATGGCTACACCTTC.

The rearrangement links TRBV10-3 to TRBJ1-2; 10 bases are shared with TRBD1. This CDR3 is 14 amino acids long. Germline V CDR1 and CDR2: ENHRY, SYGVKD. After removal of 7 bases from V and 3 bases from J, the junction contained 5 bases not matched to a gene. CDR3 amino acids: CAINGQGGDYGYTF. The CDR3, as DNA: TGTGCCATCAATGGACAGGGGGGAGACTATGGCTACACCTTC.

This rearrangement joins TRBV4-2 to TRBJ2-1, with TRBD2 matching over 14 bases. Per germline, CDR1 LGHNA and CDR2 YNFKEQ. This CDR3 is 19 amino acids long. Trimming cost V 4 bases and J 2 bases; bases outside gene matches: 10. CDR3 nucleotides: TGTGCCAGCAGCCCTAATCCGGGACTAGCGGGGGCACCCTACAATGAGCAGTTCTTC. This encodes CASSPNPGLAGAPYNEQFF.

The chain links TRBV19 to TRBJ2-5; TRBD2 agrees at 16 bases. Germline loops: CDR1 LNHDA, CDR2 SQIVND (reference sequence). The CDR3 is made up of 17 amino acids. V lost 5 bases to trimming and J lost 1 base; unmatched junction nucleotides: 4. This CDR3 reads CASSPGTSGGAQETQYF. In DNA form, the CDR3 reads TGTGCCAGTAGTCCAGGGACTAGCGGGGGGGCCCAAGAGACCCAGTACTTC.

The gene calls are TRBV4-3 and TRBJ2-1; 7 bases agree with TRBD2. Germline CDR1 is LGHNA and CDR2 is YSLEER. The CDR3 totals 15 residues. The V and J ends lost 1 base and 6 bases, in that order; junction bases with no gene match: 6. CDR3 sequence reads: CASSQVLAASNEQFF. The CDR3 bases are TGCGCCAGCAGCCAAGTGCTAGCGGCGAGCAATGAGCAGTTCTTC.

V gene TRBV6-6 combines with J gene TRBJ1-3; D may be TRBD1 (5 bases). Germline assignment: CDR1 MNHNY and CDR2 SVGAGI (reference sequence). This CDR3 region has 16 residues. The CDR3 bases are TGTGCGAGCCCCCCCGACAGAAAGCACTCTGGAAACACCATATATTTT. This sequence encodes CASPPDRKHSGNTIYF.

This chain uses TRBV6-1 with TRBJ1-4; 9 bases map to TRBD1. Germline loops: CDR1 MNHNS, CDR2 SASEGT. The CDR3 is 15 residues long. V lost 3 bases to trimming and J lost 7 bases; unmatched junction nucleotides: 6. In DNA form, the CDR3 reads TGTGCCAGCAGTGATATACAGGGGGCATTTGAAAAACTGTTTTTT. It translates to CASSDIQGAFEKLFF.

V usage is TRBV5-6 and J usage is TRBJ2-3; TRBD2 matches 8 bases. The V gene end was trimmed by 4 bases and the J gene end by 3 bases; junction bases not matched to a gene: 10. Per germline, CDR1 SGHDT and CDR2 YYEEEE. The CDR3 extends over 16 amino acids. The CDR3 sequence is CASSHRRGGRTDTQYF. The CDR3, as DNA: TGTGCCAGCAGCCACCGCCGGGGGGGCCGGACAGATACGCAGTATTTT.

V gene TRBV19 combines with J gene TRBJ2-7; a weak D match, TRBD2 (5 bases). The CDR3 is 15 amino acids. From germline, CDR1 is LNHDA and CDR2 SQIVND (reference sequence). Trimming shortened V by 5 bases and J by 0 bases, and 14 bases separated the two germline ends. CDR3 DNA sequence: TGTGCCAGTAGTCGAAGCGGTATAAGCTCCTACGAGCAGTACTTC. Translation: CASSRSGISSYEQYF.

Concerning this clone: This CDR3 is also generated by other DNA sequences in the sample. The chain employs TRBV27 and TRBJ1-1; D is unclear. This CDR3 is 13 amino acids long. Germline V lookup: CDR1 MNHEY, CDR2 SMNVEV (reference sequence). V was trimmed by 2 bases and J by 2 bases, leaving 6 bases between them. The CDR3 protein is CASSLRGNTEAFF. The DNA for the CDR3 is TGTGCCAGCAGTTTACGGGGTAACACTGAAGCTTTCTTT.